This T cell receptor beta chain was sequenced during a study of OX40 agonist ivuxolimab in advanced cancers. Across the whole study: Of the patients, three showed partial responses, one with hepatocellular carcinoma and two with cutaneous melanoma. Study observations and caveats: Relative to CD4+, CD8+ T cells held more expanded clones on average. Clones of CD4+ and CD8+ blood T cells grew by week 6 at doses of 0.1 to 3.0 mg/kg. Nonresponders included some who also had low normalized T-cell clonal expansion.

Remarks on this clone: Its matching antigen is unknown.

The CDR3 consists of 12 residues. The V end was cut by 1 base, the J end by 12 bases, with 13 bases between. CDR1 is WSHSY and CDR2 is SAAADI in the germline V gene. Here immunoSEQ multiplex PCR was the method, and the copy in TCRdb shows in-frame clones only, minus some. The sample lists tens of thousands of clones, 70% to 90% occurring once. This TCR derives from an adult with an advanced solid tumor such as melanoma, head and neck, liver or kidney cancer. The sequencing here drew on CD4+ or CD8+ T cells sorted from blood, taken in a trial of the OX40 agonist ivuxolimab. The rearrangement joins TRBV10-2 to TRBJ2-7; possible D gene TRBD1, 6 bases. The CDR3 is CASSEWGTRGYF. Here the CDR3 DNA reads TGCGCCAGCAGTGAGTGGGGGACACGTGGGTACTTC.